The clone carrying this T cell receptor beta chain came up once. Data came from immunoSEQ multiplex PCR; TCRdb stores just in-frame clones and leaves some out. The data show tens of thousands of clones, roughly 89% seen once. The V gene's germline CDR1 is SGHRS and CDR2 YFSETQ. V lost 3 bases and J lost 3, with 15 bases in between. The CDR3 is made up of 15 amino acids. The data were obtained in a study of control samples from healthy donors and cancer patients. Specimen: PBMCs. The chain couples TRBV5-1 to TRBJ1-2; D is possibly TRBD1 (5 bases). The receptor's source is a woman in her forties or fifties with colorectal cancer. CDR3 residues: CASSSAQGVHYGYTF. The DNA of the CDR3 is TGCGCCAGCAGCTCCGCTCAGGGAGTGCACTATGGCTACACCTTC.